This T cell receptor (beta chain) was recovered during a study of control samples from healthy donors and cancer patients. This clone has just one count. Germline CDR1 is LNHNV and CDR2 is YYDKDF (reference sequence). This CDR3 has 13 amino acids. The V end was cut by 3 bases, the J end by 4 bases, with 6 bases between. Assay: immunoSEQ multiplex PCR; the TCRdb copy retains only in-frame clones and omits some. This sample has about 73,000 clones, with 94% found just once. The TCR originated in a woman in her 40s in good health. The genes are TRBV15 and TRBJ1-4, with D unresolved. The sample comprised blood. CDR3 sequence reads: CATSRTSNEKLFF. DNA for the CDR3: TGTGCCACCAGCAGGACGAGTAATGAAAAACTGTTTTTT. The full variable domain, its missing parts supplied by reference TRBV15 and TRBJ1-4, is DAMVIQNPRYQVTQFGKPVTLSCSQTLNHNVMYWYQQKSSQAPKLLFHYYDKDFNNEADTPDNFQSRRPNTSFCFLDIRSPGLGDTAMYLCATSRTSNEKLFFGSGTQLSVL.